These T cell receptor beta chains were read from a single sample in a study of blood T cell repertoires in COVID-19. Data came from immunoSEQ multiplex PCR; TCRdb stores just in-frame clones and leaves some out. The sample includes 140,000 to 150,000 clones, roughly 84% of them seen just once. The sequenced sample was peripheral blood. The receptors derive from a man in his fifties or sixties with active or convalescent COVID-19. CDR3s include the opening cysteine and the closing phenylalanine or tryptophan. The D gene is left open where the match is weak. Size tells how often a clone was seen (once, few, many) or the class of an expanded clone, and some rows leave it out.

13	NA	TRBV11-2	TRBJ1-1	NA	TGTGCCAGCAGCTTTCCCAGGGCCACTGAAGCTTTCTTT	CASSFPRATEAFF
13	TRBD1	TRBV5-1	TRBJ1-1	NA	TGCGCCAGCGGGGAAGGGGGCAGGACTGAAGCTTTCTTT	CASGEGGRTEAFF
15	TRBD1	TRBV18	TRBJ1-5	few	TGTGCCAGCTCACCAGGGACAGGGGTCAATCAGCCCCAGCATTTT	CASSPGTGVNQPQHF
14	NA	TRBV27	TRBJ1-1	NA	TGTGCCAGCAGTTTATATCCAGGGATCACTGAAGCTTTCTTT	CASSLYPGITEAFF
17	TRBD1	TRBV5-6	TRBJ1-5	few	TGTGCCAGCAGCCCTAACCCGGGACAGGGGGCAAATCAGCCCCAGCATTTT	CASSPNPGQGANQPQHF
15	NA	TRBV10-1	TRBJ1-3	NA	TGCGCCAGCAGTGACTTCGCGGGAGGTGGAAACACCATATATTTT	CASSDFAGGGNTIYF
17	TRBD1	TRBV27	TRBJ2-2	NA	TGTGCCAGCAGGGCTAGAACAGGGGGCATTTCCGGCGGGGAGCTGTTTTTT	CASRARTGGISGGELFF
16	TRBD2	TRBV4-3	TRBJ2-2	NA	TGCGCCAGCAGCCAAACTAGCGGCGCGAACACCGGGGAGCTGTTTTTT	CASSQTSGANTGELFF
15	NA	TRBV7-2	TRBJ1-2	once	TGTGCCAGCAGCTTCCGACAGAATGCTAACTATGGCTACACCTTC	CASSFRQNANYGYTF
14	NA	TRBV6-1	TRBJ1-6	NA	TGTGCCAGCAGTGAAGTAGAGGGAGGTTCACCCCTCCACTTT	CASSEVEGGSPLHF
13	TRBD1	TRBV12-3/TRBV12-4	TRBJ2-1	NA	TGTGCCAGCCGAAGCGGACAGGGCGGTGAGCAGTTCTTC	CASRSGQGGEQFF
17	NA	TRBV3-1/TRBV3-2	TRBJ1-4	NA	TGTGCCAGCAGCCAAGATCCGTTCGGGTCTAATAATGAAAAACTGTTTTTT	CASSQDPFGSNNEKLFF
15	NA	TRBV24-1	TRBJ1-2	few	TGTGCCACCAGTGATTCACGGCGGCTCTCCTCGGGCTACACCTTC	CATSDSRRLSSGYTF
15	NA	TRBV6-2/TRBV6-3	TRBJ2-1	NA	TGTGCCAGCAGTTACCGGGAAGGGTCCTACAATGAGCAGTTCTTC	CASSYREGSYNEQFF
15	NA	TRBV2	TRBJ1-1	many	TGTGCCAGCAGTGAAGGGTACATGTTGAACACTGAAGCTTTCTTT	CASSEGYMLNTEAFF
14	NA	TRBV5-1	TRBJ2-1	NA	TGCGCCAGCAGCTTAATTGACACTGACAATGAGCAGTTCTTC	CASSLIDTDNEQFF
15	NA	TRBV6-5	TRBJ1-4	NA	TGTGCCAGCAGCCTAGTATGGGCAACTAATGAAAAACTGTTTTTT	CASSLVWATNEKLFF
16	NA	TRBV5-5	TRBJ2-7	NA	TGTGCCAGCAGCCAGCCGAAGGGGATTAGCTCCTACGAGCAGTACTTC	CASSQPKGISSYEQYF
11	TRBD2	TRBV30	TRBJ2-2	NA	TGTGCCTCAAACCGGTGGGGGGGGCTGTTTTTT	CASNRWGGLFF
14	NA	TRBV7-9	TRBJ1-5	NA	TGTGCCAGCAGCTCAGGGTATAGCAATCAGCCCCAGCATTTT	CASSSGYSNQPQHF
18	TRBD2	TRBV4-2	TRBJ2-1	NA	TGTGCCAGCAGCCAAGATTGGAGAAGTCTAGCGGGGAACAATGAGCAGTTCTTC	CASSQDWRSLAGNNEQFF
14	TRBD2	TRBV29-1	TRBJ2-5	NA	TGCAGCGTCCTAGCGGGACAACACCAAGAGACCCAGTACTTC	CSVLAGQHQETQYF
17	TRBD1	TRBV7-9	TRBJ2-5	NA	TGTGCCAGCAGCTTAGAGGGATTTAGGGGGCCCCAAGAGACCCAGTACTTC	CASSLEGFRGPQETQYF
17	TRBD1	TRBV19	TRBJ2-1	NA	TGTGCCAGTAGTACGGGGCAACACAGGGGGCGGTACAATGAGCAGTTCTTC	CASSTGQHRGRYNEQFF
16	NA	TRBV3-1/TRBV3-2	TRBJ2-7	NA	TGTGCCAGCAGCCAAGATAGGGGGGACAGTAGTTACGAGCAGTACTTC	CASSQDRGDSSYEQYF
14	NA	TRBV10-1	TRBJ1-3	NA	TGCGCCAGCAGTGATCGTAACTCTGGAAACACCATATATTTT	CASSDRNSGNTIYF
13	NA	TRBV27	TRBJ1-5	NA	TGTGCCAGCAGTTTTGCGGGAAATCAGCCCCAGCATTTT	CASSFAGNQPQHF
13	NA	TRBV25-1	TRBJ1-4	NA	TGTGCCAGCAGTGAACCCAACAGTGAAAAACTGTTTTTT	CASSEPNSEKLFF
14	NA	TRBV6-5	TRBJ1-1	NA	TGTGCCAGCAGGGCGGCTCCCATGAACACTGAAGCTTTCTTT	CASRAAPMNTEAFF
14	TRBD1	TRBV9	TRBJ1-1	once	TGTGCCAGCAGCGGGGGACAGGGGGACACTGAAGCTTTCTTT	CASSGGQGDTEAFF
14	NA	TRBV4-1	TRBJ2-1	NA	TGCGCCAGCAGCCCAAGACTCACCGACAATGAGCAGTTCTTC	CASSPRLTDNEQFF
14	TRBD1	TRBV24-1	TRBJ1-1	NA	TGTGCCACCAGTGACACAGGGGTTGGCACTGAAGCTTTCTTT	CATSDTGVGTEAFF
15	NA	TRBV9	TRBJ2-5	NA	TGTGCCAGCAGCGCCCGGACAGCTGCCCAAGAGACCCAGTACTTC	CASSARTAAQETQYF
21	TRBD2	TRBV27	TRBJ2-1	few	TGTGCCAGCAAACATTGGTGGCCCCTGACGACTAGCGGGGGGACTCGCAATGAGCAGTTCTTC	CASKHWWPLTTSGGTRNEQFF
14	NA	TRBV2	TRBJ1-3	few	TGTGCCAGCAGCTCGGGGGGCACTGGAAACACCATATATTTT	CASSSGGTGNTIYF
17	TRBD1	TRBV27	TRBJ1-2	NA	TGTGCCAGCAGTTTAGGGGGACAGGGGGCATCCTATGGTGGCTACACCTTC	CASSLGGQGASYGGYTF
15	TRBD1	TRBV6-6	TRBJ1-1	NA	TGTGCCAGCAGTTACCCCAGGGGGGATGGCACTGAAGCTTTCTTT	CASSYPRGDGTEAFF
12	NA	TRBV6-5	TRBJ2-7	once	TGTGCCAGCTCCCGACTTGCCAACGAGCAGTACTTC	CASSRLANEQYF
15	NA	TRBV25-1	TRBJ2-3	NA	TGTGCCAGCAGTCACCCAGGGCGGAGCACAGATACGCAGTATTTT	CASSHPGRSTDTQYF
14	TRBD1	TRBV6-5	TRBJ1-1	few	TGTGCCAGTGGTGAGGGGACAGCAACAAGACAAGCTTTCTTT	CASGEGTATRQAFF